This is a list of T cell receptor beta chains from one sample in a study of T cells in Graves' hyperthyroidism and ophthalmopathy. TCRdb analysed the multiplex PCR reads with MiXCR anew, one entry per CDR3 protein. The sample contains 550,000 to 800,000 distinct CDR3 sequences, around a sixth of which appear only once. Sequencing input: blood. The receptors come from a man aged 50 to 60 with Graves' hyperthyroidism. CDR3s leave out the opening cysteine and the closing phenylalanine or tryptophan. The D gene is left open where the match is weak.

d_gene | len | j_gene | v_gene | CDR3aa
- | 11 | TRBJ2-7 | TRBV30 | AWGAGLSYEQY
TRBD2 | 14 | TRBJ2-3 | TRBV6-1 | ASSEVSGRARDTQY
TRBD2 | 15 | TRBJ2-2 | TRBV6-2/TRBV6-3 | ASSYILAGADTGELF
TRBD2 | 13 | TRBJ2-5 | TRBV12-3/TRBV12-4 | ASSNSGTWEETQY
- | 13 | TRBJ2-7 | TRBV25-1 | ASSVGRLTYYEQY
TRBD1 | 14 | TRBJ2-1 | TRBV3-1 | ASSQVPGQGFPEQF
TRBD1 | 13 | TRBJ2-2 | TRBV29-1 | SVGGQGANTGELF
- | 13 | TRBJ2-1 | TRBV15 | ATSSERVTYNEQF
TRBD2 | 13 | TRBJ2-2 | TRBV2 | ASSSTSGPTGELF
- | 12 | TRBJ2-2 | TRBV20-1 | SARLQPNTGELF
TRBD2 | 11 | TRBJ2-1 | TRBV30 | AWTSGSYNEQF
- | 9 | TRBJ1-5 | TRBV7-6 | ASGKNQPQH
- | 10 | TRBJ1-5 | TRBV28 | ASSFLDQPQH
TRBD1 | 15 | TRBJ1-2 | TRBV29-1 | SVVNDLWGQGARGYT
- | 14 | TRBJ2-1 | TRBV28 | ASSPPPGATDNEQF
- | 11 | TRBJ2-7 | TRBV30 | AWKVRGSYEQY
- | 11 | TRBJ2-5 | TRBV20-1 | SASRGYQETQY
- | 13 | TRBJ1-2 | TRBV6-1 | ASSPSGGGFYGYT
- | 14 | TRBJ2-3 | TRBV6-1 | ASSEAGTTPADTQY
- | 12 | TRBJ2-3 | TRBV20-1 | SARDLQGADTQY
- | 13 | TRBJ2-7 | TRBV12-3/TRBV12-4 | ASSLGLDSSYEQY
TRBD1 | 15 | TRBJ2-7 | TRBV20-1 | SARDLLGTGSSYEQY
- | 14 | TRBJ1-5 | TRBV27 | ASSSRRLAGNQPQH
- | 13 | TRBJ2-5 | TRBV24-1 | ATSDPSSSQETQY
- | 10 | TRBJ1-1 | TRBV27 | ASSDLVAEAF
- | 11 | TRBJ2-5 | TRBV6-2/TRBV6-3 | ASSYTEAETQY
- | 12 | TRBJ2-5 | TRBV7-2 | ASSLAARAETQY
TRBD2 | 15 | TRBJ2-7 | TRBV12-3/TRBV12-4 | ASSSELGLATTYEQY